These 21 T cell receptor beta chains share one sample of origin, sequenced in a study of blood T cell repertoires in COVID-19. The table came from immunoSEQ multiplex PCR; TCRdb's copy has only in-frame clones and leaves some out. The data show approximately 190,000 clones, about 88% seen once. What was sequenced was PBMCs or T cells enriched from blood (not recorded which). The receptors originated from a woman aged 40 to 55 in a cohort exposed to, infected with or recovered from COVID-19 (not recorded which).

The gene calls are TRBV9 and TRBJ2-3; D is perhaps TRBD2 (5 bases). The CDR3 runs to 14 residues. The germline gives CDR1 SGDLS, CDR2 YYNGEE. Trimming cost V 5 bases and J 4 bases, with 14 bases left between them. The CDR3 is CASRGSGSADTQYF. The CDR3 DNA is TGTGCCAGCAGGGGCAGCGGTTCTGCAGATACGCAGTATTTT. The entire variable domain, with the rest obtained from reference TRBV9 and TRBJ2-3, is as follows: DSGVTQTPKHLITATGQRVTLRCSPRSGDLSVYWYQQSLDQGLQFLIQYYNGEERAKGNILERFSAQQFPDLHSELNLSSLELGDSALYFCASRGSGSADTQYFGPGTRLTVL.

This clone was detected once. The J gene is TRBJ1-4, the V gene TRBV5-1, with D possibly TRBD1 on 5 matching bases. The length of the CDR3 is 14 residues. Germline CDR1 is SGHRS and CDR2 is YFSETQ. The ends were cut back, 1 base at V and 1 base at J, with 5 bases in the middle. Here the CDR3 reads CASSLQGTNEKLFF. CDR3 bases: TGCGCCAGCAGCTTGCAGGGAACTAATGAAAAACTGTTTTTT.

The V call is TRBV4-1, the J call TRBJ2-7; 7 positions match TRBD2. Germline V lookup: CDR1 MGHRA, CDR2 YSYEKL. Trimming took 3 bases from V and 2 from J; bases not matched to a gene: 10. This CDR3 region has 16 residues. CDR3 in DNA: TGCGCCAGCAGCCAGGTAGCTTCAGCGGGAACCTACGAGCAGTACTTC. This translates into CASSQVASAGTYEQYF.

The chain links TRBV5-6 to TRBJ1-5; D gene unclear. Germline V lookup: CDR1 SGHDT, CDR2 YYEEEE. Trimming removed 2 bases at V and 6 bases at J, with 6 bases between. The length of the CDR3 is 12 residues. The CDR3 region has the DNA TGTGCCAGCAGCTTCGGTCCTCAGCCCCAGCATTTT. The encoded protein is CASSFGPQPQHF.

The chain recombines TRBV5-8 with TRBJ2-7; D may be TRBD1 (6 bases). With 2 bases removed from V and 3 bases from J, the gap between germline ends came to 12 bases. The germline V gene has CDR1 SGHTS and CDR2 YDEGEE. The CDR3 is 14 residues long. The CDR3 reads CASSFTGTLYEQYF. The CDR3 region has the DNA TGTGCCAGCAGCTTTACAGGGACCCTCTACGAGCAGTACTTC.

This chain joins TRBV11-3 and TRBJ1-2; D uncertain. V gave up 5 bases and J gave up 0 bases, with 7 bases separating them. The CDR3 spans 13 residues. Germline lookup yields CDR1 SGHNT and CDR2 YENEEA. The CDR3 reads CASSRQANYGYTF. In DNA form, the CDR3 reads TGTGCCAGCAGCCGACAAGCTAACTATGGCTACACCTTC. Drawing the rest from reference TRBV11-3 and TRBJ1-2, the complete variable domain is EAGVVQSPRYKIIEKKQPVAFWCNPISGHNTLYWYLQNLGQGPELLIRYENEEAVDDSQLPKDRFSAERLKGVDSTLKIQPAELGDSAVYLCASSRQANYGYTFGSGTRLTVV.

The CDR3 protein is CASSYTSTYEQYF. DNA of the CDR3: TGCGCCAGCAGCTATACATCCACCTACGAGCAGTACTTC. The chain uses TRBV4-1 and TRBJ2-7; D is uncertain. Trimming stripped 5 bases from V and 2 bases from J, with 10 bases between. The CDR3 loop spans 13 amino acids. CDR1 MGHRA and CDR2 YSYEKL come from the germline V gene.

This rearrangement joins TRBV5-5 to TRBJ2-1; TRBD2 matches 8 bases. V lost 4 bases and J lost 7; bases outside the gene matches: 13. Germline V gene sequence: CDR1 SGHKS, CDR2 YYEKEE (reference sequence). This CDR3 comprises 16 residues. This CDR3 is CASSPSGLDVWNEQFF. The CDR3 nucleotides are TGTGCCAGCAGCCCCTCGGGACTAGATGTCTGGAATGAGCAGTTCTTC.

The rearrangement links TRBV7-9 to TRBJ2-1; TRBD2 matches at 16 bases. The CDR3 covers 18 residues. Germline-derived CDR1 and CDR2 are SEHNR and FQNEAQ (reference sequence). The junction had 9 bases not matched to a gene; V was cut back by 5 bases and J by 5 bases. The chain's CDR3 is CASSRGTSGRALDNEQFF. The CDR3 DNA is TGTGCCAGCAGCCGTGGGACTAGCGGGAGGGCCCTTGACAATGAGCAGTTCTTC.

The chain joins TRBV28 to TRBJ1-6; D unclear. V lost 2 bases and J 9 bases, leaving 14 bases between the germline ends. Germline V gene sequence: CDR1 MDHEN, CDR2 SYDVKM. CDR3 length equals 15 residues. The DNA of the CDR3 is TGTGCCAGCAGTTTACTACAACGGGGAAGTTCACCCCTCCACTTT. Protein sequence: CASSLLQRGSSPLHF.

This chain's CDR3 is CASSLSWTGAYEQYF. Here the CDR3 DNA reads TGTGCCAGCAGCTTGTCCTGGACAGGGGCCTACGAGCAGTACTTC. The rearrangement uses TRBV5-6 and TRBJ2-7, with 9 bases matching TRBD1. The CDR3 consists of 15 residues. Unmatched junction bases numbered 4, after V lost 1 base and J lost 2 bases. Per germline, CDR1 SGHDT and CDR2 YYEEEE.

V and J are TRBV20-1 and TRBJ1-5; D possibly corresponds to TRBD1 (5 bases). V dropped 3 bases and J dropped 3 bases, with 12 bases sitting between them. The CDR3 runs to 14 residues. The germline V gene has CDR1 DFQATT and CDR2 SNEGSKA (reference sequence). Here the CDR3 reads CSASRQGNNQPQHF. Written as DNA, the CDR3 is TGCAGTGCTAGTAGGCAGGGAAACAATCAGCCCCAGCATTTT.

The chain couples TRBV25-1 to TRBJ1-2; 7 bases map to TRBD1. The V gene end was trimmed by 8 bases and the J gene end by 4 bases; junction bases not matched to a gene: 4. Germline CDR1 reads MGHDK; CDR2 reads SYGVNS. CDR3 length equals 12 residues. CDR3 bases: TGTGCCAGCCAGACAGGGATCTATGGCTACACCTTC. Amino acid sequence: CASQTGIYGYTF.

The CDR3 DNA sequence: TGTGCCAGTAGAAAAGCGGGAGTGGTGAACAATGAGCAGTTCTTC. It encodes CASRKAGVVNNEQFF. This chain uses TRBV19 with TRBJ2-1; TRBD2 matches 8 bases. V was clipped by 6 bases and J by 5 bases; unmatched bases: 9. This CDR3 is 15 amino acids long. CDR1 LNHDA and CDR2 SQIVND come from the germline V gene (reference sequence).

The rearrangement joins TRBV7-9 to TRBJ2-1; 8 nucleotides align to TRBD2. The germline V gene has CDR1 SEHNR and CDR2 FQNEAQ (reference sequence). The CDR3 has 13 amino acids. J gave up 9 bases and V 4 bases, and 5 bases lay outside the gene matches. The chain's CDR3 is CASSSSGSGEQFF. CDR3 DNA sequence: TGTGCCAGCAGCTCGAGCGGGAGTGGTGAGCAGTTCTTC.

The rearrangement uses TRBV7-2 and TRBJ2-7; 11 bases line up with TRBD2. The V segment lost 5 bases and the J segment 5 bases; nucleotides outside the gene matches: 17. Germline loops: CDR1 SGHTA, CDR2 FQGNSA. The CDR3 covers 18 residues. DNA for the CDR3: TGTGCCAGCAGCCCCGGGACTAGCGGAGGGGCGGGATTAGACGAGCAGTACTTC. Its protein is CASSPGTSGGAGLDEQYF.

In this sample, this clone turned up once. The CDR3 sequence: CASSPNGGTGSPLHF. Written as DNA, the CDR3 is TGTGCCAGCAGCCCAAACGGAGGGACAGGGTCACCCCTCCACTTT. V usage is TRBV21-1 and J usage is TRBJ1-6; TRBD1, the D gene given by the table, was not confirmed from the DNA. TRBV21-1 is a recognized pseudogene. CDR3 length: 15 amino acids.

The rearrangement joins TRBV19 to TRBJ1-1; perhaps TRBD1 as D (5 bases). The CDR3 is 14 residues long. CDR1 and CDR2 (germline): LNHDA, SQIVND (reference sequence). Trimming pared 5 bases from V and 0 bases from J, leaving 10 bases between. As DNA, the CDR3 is TGTGCCAGTAGTTTCGGGACTTTGAACACTGAAGCTTTCTTT. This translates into CASSFGTLNTEAFF.

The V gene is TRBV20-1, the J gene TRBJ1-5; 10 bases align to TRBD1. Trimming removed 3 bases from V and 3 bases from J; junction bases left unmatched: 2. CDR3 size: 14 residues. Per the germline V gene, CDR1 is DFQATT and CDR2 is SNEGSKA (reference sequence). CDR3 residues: CSASDRGPNQPQHF. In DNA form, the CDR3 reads TGCAGTGCTAGTGACAGGGGGCCCAATCAGCCCCAGCATTTT.

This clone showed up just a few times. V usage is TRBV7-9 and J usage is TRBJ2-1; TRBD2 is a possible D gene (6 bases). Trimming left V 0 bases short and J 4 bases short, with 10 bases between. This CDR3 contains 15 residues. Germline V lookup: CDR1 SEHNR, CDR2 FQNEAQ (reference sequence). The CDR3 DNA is TGTGCCAGCAGCTTAGCACTAGCTTTATACAATGAGCAGTTCTTC. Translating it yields CASSLALALYNEQFF.

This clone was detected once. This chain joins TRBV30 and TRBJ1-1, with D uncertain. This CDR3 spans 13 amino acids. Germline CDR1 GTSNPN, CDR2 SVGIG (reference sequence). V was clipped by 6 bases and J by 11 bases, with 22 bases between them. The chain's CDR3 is CACPAPRVRVAFF. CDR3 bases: TGTGCCTGCCCCGCCCCCCGAGTAAGAGTCGCTTTCTTT.